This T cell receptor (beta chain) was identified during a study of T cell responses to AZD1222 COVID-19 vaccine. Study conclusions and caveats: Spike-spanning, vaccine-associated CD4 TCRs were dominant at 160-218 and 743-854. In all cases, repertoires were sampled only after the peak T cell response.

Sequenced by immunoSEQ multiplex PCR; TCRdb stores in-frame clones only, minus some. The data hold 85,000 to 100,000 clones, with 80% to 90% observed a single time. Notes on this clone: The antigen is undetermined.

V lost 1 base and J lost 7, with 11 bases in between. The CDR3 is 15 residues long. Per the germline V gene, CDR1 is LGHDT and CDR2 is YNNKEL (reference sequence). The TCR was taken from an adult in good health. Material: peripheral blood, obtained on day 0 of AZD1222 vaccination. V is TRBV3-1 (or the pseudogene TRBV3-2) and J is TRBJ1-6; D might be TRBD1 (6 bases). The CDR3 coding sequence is TGTGCCAGCAGCCAAGTGCCCAGGGGAAATTCACCCCTCCACTTT. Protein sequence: CASSQVPRGNSPLHF.